These 26 T cell receptor beta chains were all obtained from the same sample, sequenced in a study of blood T cell repertoires in COVID-19. Data came from immunoSEQ multiplex PCR; TCRdb stores just in-frame clones and leaves some out. The profile shows some 51,000 clones, 90% of them singletons. Sequences were obtained from peripheral blood. These receptor sequences come from a man in his forties or fifties with acute or convalescent COVID-19.

Here the CDR3 reads CASTRLGTGHGKNIQYF. In nucleotides, the CDR3 is TGTGCCAGCACCCGTTTGGGGACAGGCCACGGCAAAAACATTCAGTACTTC. This chain uses TRBV19 with TRBJ2-4; TRBD1 matches at 8 bases. Germline CDR1 reads LNHDA; CDR2 reads SQIVND (reference sequence). The CDR3 totals 17 residues. J lost 3 bases, V lost 9 bases, and 16 bases had no gene match. The full variable domain, in which reference TRBV19 and TRBJ2-4 provide the parts outside the CDR3, is DGGITQSPKYLFRKEGQNVTLSCEQNLNHDAMYWYRQDPGQGLRLIYYSQIVNDFQKGDIAEGYSVSREKKESFPLTVTSAQKNPTAFYLCASTRLGTGHGKNIQYFGAGTRLSVL.

This clone was recorded only once. The chain links TRBV24-1 to TRBJ2-7; a weak D match, TRBD1 (6 bases). Germline-derived CDR1 and CDR2 are KGHDR and SFDVKD. CDR3 length: 15 amino acids. V was trimmed by 8 bases and J by 9 bases, leaving 25 bases between them. DNA for the CDR3: TGTGCCACCATTATCCCCACAGGGTTTCCTCGTGGGCAGTACTTC. It codes for CATIIPTGFPRGQYF.

This chain links TRBV6-5 with TRBJ2-2; the D gene is possibly TRBD1 (6 bases). Looked up from germline, CDR1 is MNHEY and CDR2 is SVGAGI. This CDR3 spans 13 amino acids. V gave up 10 bases and J gave up 1 base, with 10 bases separating them. The CDR3 is CATKTGNTGELFF. CDR3 DNA sequence: TGTGCCACGAAGACAGGGAACACCGGGGAGCTGTTTTTT.

V is TRBV4-1 and J is TRBJ2-1; possible D gene TRBD2, 6 bases. CDR1 is MGHRA and CDR2 is YSYEKL in the germline V gene. Between the trimmed V and J ends, which lost 3 bases and 4 bases, there was a span of 16 bases. The CDR3 extends over 16 amino acids. CDR3 region: CASSQELATSYNEQFF. CDR3 nucleotide sequence: TGCGCCAGCAGCCAGGAACTAGCCACCTCTTACAATGAGCAGTTCTTC.

This clone appeared once. The rearrangement joins TRBV5-1 to TRBJ1-2; D is ambiguous. The CDR3 contains 15 residues. The germline V gene has CDR1 SGHRS and CDR2 YFSETQ. Trimming pared 4 bases from V and 2 bases from J, leaving 15 bases between. CDR3 amino acids: CASSPGLGENYGYTF. Here the CDR3 DNA reads TGCGCCAGCAGCCCCGGTTTGGGAGAAAACTATGGCTACACCTTC.

The rearrangement uses TRBV5-1 and TRBJ1-1; the D is unclear. Germline V CDR1 and CDR2: SGHRS, YFSETQ. Trimming took off 4 bases at V and 4 bases at J, with 8 bases between the two ends. This CDR3 comprises 12 residues. Here the CDR3 reads CASSQGGTEAFF. The CDR3 DNA reads as TGCGCCAGCAGCCAAGGAGGCACTGAAGCTTTCTTT.

The chain carries TRBV7-9 and TRBJ2-5, with 11 bases matching TRBD1. The CDR3 is 14 amino acids. V dropped 5 bases and J dropped 5; count of bases not matched to a gene: 4. From germline, CDR1 is SEHNR and CDR2 FQNEAQ (reference sequence). This CDR3 reads CASSLDRGQETQYF. The DNA for the CDR3 is TGTGCCAGCAGCCTGGACAGGGGGCAGGAGACCCAGTACTTC.

The chain joins TRBV7-2 to TRBJ1-6; possibly TRBD1 for D (6 bases). Trimming stripped 5 bases from V and 11 bases from J, with 16 bases between. This CDR3 is 14 amino acids long. Per the germline V gene, CDR1 is SGHTA and CDR2 is FQGNSA. CDR3 DNA sequence: TGTGCCAGCAGCCCGCAACAGGGCGCGGCACCCCTCCACTTT. Translating gives CASSPQQGAAPLHF.

The V call is TRBV2, the J call TRBJ2-4; a possible D gene is TRBD1 (7 bases). V was trimmed by 6 bases and J by 6 bases, leaving 15 bases between them. CDR3 length equals 14 residues. From germline, CDR1 is SNHLY and CDR2 FYNNEI. The CDR3 coding sequence is TGTGCCAGCAGGGAGGGGGACAGATCAAACATTCAGTACTTC. Amino acids: CASREGDRSNIQYF.

This clone was detected once. The V and J genes are TRBV7-8 and TRBJ2-2, with 10 bases identical to TRBD1. V shed 5 bases, J shed 1 base, and the junction held 1 base outside the gene matches. The CDR3 has 15 amino acids. Germline V CDR1 and CDR2: SGHVS, FQNEAQ. As DNA, the CDR3 is TGTGCCAGCAGCCGGACAGGGGGGAACACCGGGGAGCTGTTTTTT. Protein product: CASSRTGGNTGELFF.

The chain recombines TRBV11-2 with TRBJ2-7; no definite D call. CDR3 length equals 15 residues. V lost 6 bases to trimming and J lost 1 base, with 16 bases between them. Germline V gene data show CDR1 as SGHAT and CDR2 as FQNNGV. The CDR3 here is CASRALARLSYEQYF. Here the CDR3 DNA reads TGTGCCAGCAGGGCCTTGGCCAGGTTATCCTACGAGCAGTACTTC.

This chain joins TRBV19 and TRBJ2-7, with a possible D match to TRBD2 (6 bases). The CDR3 has 16 residues. Per the germline V gene, CDR1 is LNHDA and CDR2 is SQIVND (reference sequence). The V and J ends lost 4 bases and 0 bases respectively, with 16 bases between them. In DNA, the CDR3 is TGTGCCAGTAGTAGAAAGGCGGAGGGGAGCTCCTACGAGCAGTACTTC. Amino acids: CASSRKAEGSSYEQYF.

In DNA form, the CDR3 reads TGTGCCACCAGCAGAGATCTGGGAACGGGGTTCTACAATGAGCAGTTCTTC. Its translation is CATSRDLGTGFYNEQFF. This chain connects TRBV15 to TRBJ2-1; maybe TRBD2 (5 bases). The CDR3 runs to 17 residues. In germline, CDR1 is LNHNV, CDR2 YYDKDF (reference sequence). Trimming cost V 0 bases and J 3 bases, with 15 bases left between them.

Turning to this clone: Its ends do not fully match the called genes, so a read error is possible. The V and J genes are TRBV7-7 and TRBJ2-1; 11 bases align to TRBD1. In germline, CDR1 is SSHAT, CDR2 FNYEAQ (reference sequence). The CDR3 contains 15 residues. CDR3 coding DNA: TGTGCTAGCAGCCCTGGACAGGGGGCAAGGAATGAGCAGTTCTTC. Translation: CASSPGQGARNEQFF.

This clone has a single count. V gene TRBV4-2 combines with J gene TRBJ1-4; D is perhaps TRBD1 (5 bases). The length of the CDR3 is 15 residues. V dropped 4 bases and J dropped 4 bases, with 13 bases sitting between them. Per the germline V gene, CDR1 is LGHNA and CDR2 is YNFKEQ. The CDR3 DNA reads as TGTGCCAGCAGCCCCAGGGCTACAGTTAATGAAAAACTGTTTTTT. This translates into CASSPRATVNEKLFF.

The gene calls are TRBV10-3 and TRBJ1-3; unclear D gene. Germline CDR1 and CDR2: ENHRY and SYGVKD. Trimming pared 0 bases from V and 0 bases from J, leaving 9 bases between. This CDR3 contains 16 residues. CDR3 nucleotides: TGTGCCATCAGTGAGTCGGCAGGTTACTCTGGAAACACCATATATTTT. This encodes CAISESAGYSGNTIYF.

The chain employs TRBV27 and TRBJ2-2; 8 bases agree with TRBD2. This CDR3 is 15 amino acids long. Germline loops: CDR1 MNHEY, CDR2 SMNVEV (reference sequence). After removal of 3 bases from V and 6 bases from J, the junction contained 6 bases not matched to a gene. The CDR3 sequence: CASSFSPSGPGELFF. CDR3 DNA sequence: TGTGCCAGCAGTTTTTCTCCTAGCGGGCCCGGGGAGCTGTTTTTT.

This rearrangement joins TRBV28 to TRBJ2-7; TRBD1 aligns across 8 bases. V dropped 6 bases and J dropped 12; count of bases not matched to a gene: 7. The CDR3 runs to 11 residues. Germline values: CDR1 MDHEN, CDR2 SYDVKM. CDR3 bases: TGTGCCAGCAGACGGGACAGGATTGGGTACTTC. It is translated as CASRRDRIGYF.

This rearrangement joins TRBV29-1 to TRBJ1-1, with TRBD1 matching over 10 bases. The CDR3 consists of 16 residues. Germline-derived CDR1 and CDR2 are SQVTM and ANQGSEA. Unmatched junction bases numbered 15, after V lost 7 bases and J lost 4 bases. The CDR3 is CSAAPVLGQGGTEAFF. The CDR3 DNA reads as TGCAGCGCCGCCCCTGTCCTCGGACAGGGGGGCACTGAAGCTTTCTTT.

The V gene is TRBV4-1, the J gene TRBJ2-7; TRBD2 agrees at 7 bases. Germline-derived CDR1 and CDR2 are MGHRA and YSYEKL. The V and J ends lost 1 base and 5 bases, in that order; junction bases with no gene match: 11. The CDR3 totals 16 residues. This CDR3 is CASSQAPAAGEDEQYF. The CDR3 coding sequence is TGCGCCAGCAGCCAAGCGCCGGCGGCGGGAGAGGACGAGCAGTACTTC.

The genes are TRBV2 and TRBJ2-7; TRBD2 aligns across 8 bases. This CDR3 is built from 14 residues. Germline CDR1 reads SNHLY; CDR2 reads FYNNEI. V lost 4 bases and J lost 2; bases outside the gene matches: 4. CDR3 DNA: TGTGCCAGCAGTGTCCGGGAGGGAACCTACGAGCAGTACTTC. It yields the protein CASSVREGTYEQYF. The complete variable domain, with remaining parts taken from reference TRBV2 and TRBJ2-7, reads EPEVTQTPSHQVTQMGQEVILRCVPISNHLYFYWYRQILGQKVEFLVSFYNNEISEKSEIFDDQFSVERPDGSNFTLKIRSTKLEDSAMYFCASSVREGTYEQYFGPGTRLTVT.

This chain connects TRBV3-1 (or the pseudogene TRBV3-2) to TRBJ2-1; perhaps TRBD1 as D (7 bases). The V gene's germline CDR1 is LGHDT and CDR2 YNNKEL (reference sequence). The CDR3 spans 15 residues. The V end lost 3 bases, the J end lost 3 bases, and 12 bases lay between the germline ends. CDR3 protein: CASSQTRGRYNEQFF. CDR3 bases: TGTGCCAGCAGCCAGACTAGGGGGCGCTACAATGAGCAGTTCTTC.

This chain joins TRBV4-1 and TRBJ1-4; 8 positions agree with TRBD1. The CDR3 covers 15 residues. V dropped 0 bases and J dropped 7; count of bases not matched to a gene: 4. Germline V gene lookup returns CDR1 MGHRA and CDR2 YSYEKL. The CDR3 loop reads CASSQDSTGGEKLFF. CDR3 nucleotide sequence: TGCGCCAGCAGCCAAGATTCTACAGGGGGTGAAAAACTGTTTTTT.

V usage is TRBV29-1 and J usage is TRBJ2-1; D not resolved. The CDR3 has 15 amino acids. The germline V gene has CDR1 SQVTM and CDR2 ANQGSEA. Trimming took 1 base from V and 3 from J, leaving 13 bases between them. CDR3 residues: CSVEVWQNFYNEQFF. The DNA of the CDR3 is TGCAGCGTTGAAGTATGGCAGAATTTCTACAATGAGCAGTTCTTC.

The rearrangement joins TRBV9 to TRBJ1-3, with D unresolved. The V and J ends lost 3 bases and 2 bases respectively, with 6 bases between them. CDR3 length: 13 amino acids. Germline loops: CDR1 SGDLS, CDR2 YYNGEE. CDR3 sequence (DNA): TGTGCCAGCAGCGATGGCCCTGGAAACACCATATATTTT. Translation gives CASSDGPGNTIYF.

The V call is TRBV7-9, the J call TRBJ1-4; a weak D match, TRBD1 (5 bases). The V and J ends lost 6 bases and 6 bases respectively, with 14 bases between them. The CDR3 is made up of 14 amino acids. CDR1 and CDR2 from the germline V gene are SEHNR and FQNEAQ (reference sequence). CDR3 bases: TGTGCCAGCAGGTTCAGGGCTGGGGATGAAAAACTGTTTTTT. As protein: CASRFRAGDEKLFF.